Listed here are 4 T cell receptor beta chains from one sample, sequenced in a study of control samples from healthy donors and cancer patients. Sequencing was performed with immunoSEQ multiplex PCR; in TCRdb, only in-frame clones are kept and a portion is missing. Among 350,000 to 450,000 clones, over 75% were seen once, and the ten largest hold about 6.3%. Sequences were obtained from PBMCs. All receptors derive from a middle-aged man with head and neck cancer.

The genes are TRBV2 and TRBJ1-5, with D perhaps TRBD1 (5 bases). V dropped 2 bases and J dropped 1 base, with 9 bases sitting between them. Germline lookup yields CDR1 SNHLY and CDR2 FYNNEI. The CDR3 is 15 amino acids. CDR3 region: CASSENGASNQPQHF. CDR3 nucleotides: TGTGCCAGCAGTGAAAATGGGGCGAGCAATCAGCCCCAGCATTTT.

The chain joins TRBV7-3 to TRBJ2-3; D unclear. With 5 bases removed from V and 4 bases from J, the gap between germline ends came to 13 bases. Per the germline V gene, CDR1 is SGHTA and CDR2 is FQGTGA. This CDR3 region has 14 residues. The CDR3 DNA sequence: TGTGCCAGCAGCATACAAGGTGGGGCAGATACGCAGTATTTT. Its translation: CASSIQGGADTQYF.

The V gene is TRBV15, the J gene TRBJ1-1; D is uncertain. V was shortened by 3 bases and J by 2 bases, with 13 bases between the two germline ends. Per the germline V gene, CDR1 is LNHNV and CDR2 is YYDKDF (reference sequence). This CDR3 comprises 15 residues. CDR3 coding DNA: TGTGCCACCAGCAGCCTGTCGTTGATAAACACTGAAGCTTTCTTT. This translates into CATSSLSLINTEAFF.

This rearrangement joins TRBV3-1 (or the pseudogene TRBV3-2) to TRBJ2-1; D possibly corresponds to TRBD1 (5 bases). The CDR3 sequence is 13 residues long. Germline-derived CDR1 and CDR2 are LGHDT and YNNKEL (reference sequence). V was shortened by 1 base and J by 6 bases, with 7 bases between the two germline ends. As DNA, the CDR3 is TGTGCCAGCAGCCAAGGGACAATCAATGAGCAGTTCTTC. Its translation is CASSQGTINEQFF.